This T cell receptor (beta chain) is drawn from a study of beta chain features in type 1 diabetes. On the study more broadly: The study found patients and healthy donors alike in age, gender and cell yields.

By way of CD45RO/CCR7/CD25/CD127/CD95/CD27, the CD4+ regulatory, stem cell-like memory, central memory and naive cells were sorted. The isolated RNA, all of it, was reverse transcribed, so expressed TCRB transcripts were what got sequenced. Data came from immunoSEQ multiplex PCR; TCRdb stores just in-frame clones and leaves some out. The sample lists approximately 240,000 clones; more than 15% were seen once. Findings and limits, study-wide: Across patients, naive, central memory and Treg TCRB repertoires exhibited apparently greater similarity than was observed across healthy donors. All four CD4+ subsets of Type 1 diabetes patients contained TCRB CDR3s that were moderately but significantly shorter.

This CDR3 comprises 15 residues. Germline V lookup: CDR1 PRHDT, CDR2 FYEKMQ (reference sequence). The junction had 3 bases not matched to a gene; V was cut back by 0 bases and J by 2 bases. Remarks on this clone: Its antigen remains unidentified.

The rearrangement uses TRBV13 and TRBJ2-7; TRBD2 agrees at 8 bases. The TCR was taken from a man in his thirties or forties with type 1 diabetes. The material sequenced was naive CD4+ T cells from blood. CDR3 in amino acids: CASSLGLADTYEQYF. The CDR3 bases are TGTGCCAGCAGCTTAGGACTAGCGGATACCTACGAGCAGTACTTC.